This T cell receptor beta chain is from a study of CD8 T cells in Susac syndrome. Study-level results: Susac-specific public clones in total CD8+ repertoires numbered 15 to 20; in CD8+ TEMRA repertoires, they numbered about 5. The study admitted that it had a relatively small number of individuals in its TCR sequencing and HLA analysis.

As judged by recently defined diagnostic criteria, patients with Susac syndrome had definite or probable disease. Of note for this clonotype: The target antigen is unknown.

The CDR3 contains 14 residues. Deletions cut 0 bases from V and 5 bases from J, with 14 bases between. Per the germline V gene, CDR1 is GTSNPN and CDR2 is SVGIG (reference sequence). Reverse transcription of about 0.45 to 1 ug RNA was carried out with random hexamers. TCRdb reprocessed the immunoSEQ multiplex PCR reads with MiXCR, giving one entry per CDR3 protein. This sample has 80,000 or so distinct CDR3 sequences; approximately 93% occur once, and the top ten carry 0.52%. This chain links TRBV30 with TRBJ2-7; the D gene is possibly TRBD1 (5 bases). The sequenced sample was CD8+ T cells from PBMCs. The receptor comes from a human donor with Susac syndrome. The CDR3 spells CAWSVVGQGHEQYF. The CDR3 DNA follows: TGTGCCTGGAGTGTAGTTGGGCAGGGCCACGAGCAGTACTTC.